One sample yielded the 16 T cell receptor beta chains listed below, sequenced in a study of shared clonotypes between healthy human individuals (dated by TCRdb to 2019 to 2021). The receptor library was made with the immunoSEQ multiplex PCR assay. TCRdb stores this immuneACCESS table with in-frame sequences only. Part of the clones is absent; in the studies checked, under half of the shortfall reflects unresolved V genes, and no reason is known for the rest. In this sample the table shows 75,000 to 100,000 clones, less than 60% of which occur a single time. Jointly, the top ten make up over 13% of the sample. The specimen was PBMCs. These receptors were obtained from a woman in her 40s in good health. Some clones in this sample may be carry-over from other donors' samples.

The chain uses TRBV2 and TRBJ2-7; 7 bases map to TRBD2. The CDR3 covers 15 residues. Germline V gene data show CDR1 as SNHLY and CDR2 as FYNNEI. V was clipped by 5 bases and J by 4 bases; unmatched bases: 11. CDR3 in DNA: TGTGCCAGCAGTTACTCGGCGGGAGTCGGTTACGAGCAGTACTTC. Translating it yields CASSYSAGVGYEQYF. The entire variable domain, with the rest obtained from reference TRBV2 and TRBJ2-7, is as follows: EPEVTQTPSHQVTQMGQEVILRCVPISNHLYFYWYRQILGQKVEFLVSFYNNEISEKSEIFDDQFSVERPDGSNFTLKIRSTKLEDSAMYFCASSYSAGVGYEQYFGPGTRLTVT.

The table lists this clone with many counts. CDR3 in DNA: TGCGCCAGCAGCATGGGACAGGGTCTTTCACCCCTCCACTTT. It is translated as CASSMGQGLSPLHF. This chain joins TRBV5-1 and TRBJ1-6; 9 bases agree with TRBD1. Germline lookup yields CDR1 SGHRS and CDR2 YFSETQ. J was trimmed by 9 bases and V by 4 bases; bases with no gene match: 5. This CDR3 contains 14 residues.

The chain carries TRBV28 and TRBJ1-5, with D possibly being TRBD1 (6 bases). Germline lookup yields CDR1 MDHEN and CDR2 SYDVKM. V was shortened by 1 base and J by 6 bases, with 13 bases between the two germline ends. The CDR3 runs 15 residues. The CDR3 loop is CASSLFPGGSQPQHF. CDR3 nucleotides: TGTGCCAGCAGTTTATTCCCGGGGGGCTCTCAGCCCCAGCATTTT. Full variable domain (outside the CDR3, taken from reference TRBV28 and TRBJ1-5): DVKVTQSSRYLVKRTGEKVFLECVQDMDHENMFWYRQDPGLGLRLIYFSYDVKMKEKGDIPEGYSVSREKKERFSLILESASTNQTSMYLCASSLFPGGSQPQHFGDGTRLSIL.

This clone was detected a few times. The chain combines TRBV5-1 with TRBJ2-1; a possible D gene is TRBD2 (6 bases). CDR3 length equals 15 residues. Looked up from germline, CDR1 is SGHRS and CDR2 is YFSETQ. V gave up 0 bases and J gave up 4 bases, with 11 bases separating them. CDR3 protein: CASSLARDLYNEQFF. The CDR3, as DNA: TGCGCCAGCAGCTTGGCGCGGGACCTTTACAATGAGCAGTTCTTC.

This clone was found once. The V gene is TRBV28, the J gene TRBJ2-3, with D perhaps matching TRBD2 (5 bases). V lost 3 bases and J lost 0, with 13 bases in between. Germline loops: CDR1 MDHEN, CDR2 SYDVKM. The CDR3 runs 16 residues. The CDR3: CASSFSPSFSTDTQYF. The DNA of the CDR3 is TGTGCCAGCAGTTTTAGCCCTAGCTTTAGCACAGATACGCAGTATTTT.

The chain couples TRBV28 to TRBJ2-7; D ambiguous. Germline CDR1 and CDR2: MDHEN and SYDVKM. This CDR3 has 11 amino acids. Trimming stripped 2 bases from V and 2 bases from J, with 1 base between. The CDR3 DNA follows: TGTGCCAGCAGTTTAACCTACGAGCAGTACTTC. Translated: CASSLTYEQYF.

This sequence joins TRBV18 and TRBJ2-4, with unresolved D. V lost 2 bases and J 8 bases, leaving 10 bases between the germline ends. The CDR3 has 13 amino acids. Germline CDR1 is KGHSH and CDR2 is LQKENI. CDR3 residues: CASSPWASDIQYF. In DNA, the CDR3 is TGTGCCAGCTCACCATGGGCCTCGGACATTCAGTACTTC.

To note about this clone: One junction end does not reproduce the germline sequence, and a read error may be involved. This chain links TRBV4-3 with TRBJ2-5, with D tentatively TRBD1 or TRBD2 (7 bases each). Germline CDR1 reads LGHNA; CDR2 reads YSLEER. The length of the CDR3 is 18 residues. In DNA, the CDR3 is TGCGCTAGCAGCCGAGTTCGGAGCGGGGCTCCAGGGGGGGAGACCCAGTACTTC. Translated: CASSRVRSGAPGGETQYF.

J is TRBJ1-2 and V is TRBV29-1, with D unresolved. V dropped 4 bases and J dropped 0 bases, with 9 bases sitting between them. Germline lookup yields CDR1 SQVTM and CDR2 ANQGSEA. CDR3 length: 13 amino acids. The CDR3 spells CSVGLYTNYGYTF. CDR3 sequence (DNA): TGCAGCGTTGGGTTATACACTAACTATGGCTACACCTTC. Filled out from reference TRBV29-1 and TRBJ1-2, the complete variable domain reads SAVISQKPSRDICQRGTSLTIQCQVDSQVTMMFWYRQQPGQSLTLIATANQGSEATYESGFVIDKFPISRPNLTFSTLTVSNMSPEDSSIYLCSVGLYTNYGYTFGSGTRLTVV.

This chain joins TRBV6-4 and TRBJ1-2, with a weak D call TRBD1 (5 bases). Germline V gene data show CDR1 as MRHNA and CDR2 as SNTAGT. V dropped 6 bases and J dropped 4 bases, with 12 bases sitting between them. This CDR3 has 13 amino acids. The CDR3 sequence: CASRVGGSYGYTF. CDR3 DNA: TGTGCCAGCAGGGTGGGGGGGAGCTATGGCTACACCTTC.

V and J are TRBV28 and TRBJ2-3; the match to TRBD2 covers 7 bases. Germline CDR1 and CDR2: MDHEN and SYDVKM. J gave up 6 bases and V 3 bases, and 18 bases lay outside the gene matches. CDR3 length equals 18 residues. The CDR3: CASSFEASAGAVWDTQYF. The CDR3 DNA reads as TGTGCCAGCAGTTTTGAGGCGTCGGCGGGAGCGGTGTGGGATACGCAGTATTTT.

In this sample, this clone turned up many times. The chain recombines TRBV28 with TRBJ1-2, with 7 nucleotides matching TRBD1. V lost 10 bases and J lost 3; bases outside the gene matches: 11. CDR3 length: 14 amino acids. Germline values: CDR1 MDHEN, CDR2 SYDVKM. The CDR3 is CATPISGTDYGYTF. DNA for the CDR3: TGTGCCACCCCAATCAGCGGGACAGACTATGGCTACACCTTC.

The chain employs TRBV25-1 and TRBJ1-4, with D perhaps TRBD1 (6 bases). Deletions cut 2 bases from V and 6 bases from J, with 10 bases between. From germline, CDR1 is MGHDK and CDR2 SYGVNS. The CDR3 has 14 amino acids. CDR3 sequence (DNA): TGTGCCAGCAGTGAAGGACAGTTAGATGAAAAACTGTTTTTT. Its translation is CASSEGQLDEKLFF. Supplemented by reference TRBV25-1 and TRBJ1-4, the full variable domain reads EADIYQTPRYLVIGTGKKITLECSQTMGHDKMYWYQQDPGMELHLIHYSYGVNSTEKGDLSSESTVSRIRTEHFPLTLESARPSHTSQYLCASSEGQLDEKLFFGSGTQLSVL.

This clone was seen ten or more times. The chain links TRBV7-9 to TRBJ1-1; D ambiguous. Trimming left V 4 bases short and J 8 bases short, with 11 bases between. Looked up from germline, CDR1 is SEHNR and CDR2 is FQNEAQ (reference sequence). This CDR3 has 12 amino acids. The CDR3 sequence: CASSSVGQEAFF. The CDR3 DNA reads as TGTGCCAGCAGCTCGGTTGGTCAGGAAGCTTTCTTT.

A few counts support this clone. This clone may be a read error of a much larger clone one base away. The V and J genes are TRBV9 and TRBJ2-1, with 8 bases fitting TRBD1. The CDR3 runs 15 residues. From germline, CDR1 is SGDLS and CDR2 YYNGEE. This CDR3 reads CAGSVDRGSYNEQFF. CDR3 bases: TGTGCCGGCAGCGTCGACAGGGGTTCCTACAATGAGCAGTTCTTC. Based on the CDR3 plus reference TRBV9 and TRBJ2-1, the full variable domain is DSGVTQTPKHLITATGQRVTLRCSPRSGDLSVYWYQQSLDQGLQFLIQYYNGEERAKGNILERFSAQQFPDLHSELNLSSLELGDSALYFCAGSVDRGSYNEQFFGPGTRLTVL.

At least ten counts were recorded for this clone. The same CDR3 arises from other DNA sequences in this sample as well. The chain carries TRBV6-6 and TRBJ2-5, with no clear D. This CDR3 is built from 12 residues. The germline V gene encodes CDR1 MNHNY and CDR2 SVGAGI (reference sequence). The V end was cut by 5 bases, the J end by 4 bases, with 8 bases between. The CDR3: CASSQVGETQYF. As DNA, the CDR3 is TGTGCCAGCAGTCAAGTGGGAGAGACCCAGTACTTC.